A selection of T cell receptor beta chains follows, all from one sample in a study of blood T cell repertoires in COVID-19. The table came from immunoSEQ multiplex PCR; TCRdb's copy has only in-frame clones and leaves some out. The table shows 150,000 to 200,000 clones, with roughly nine tenths occurring only once. The sample consisted of peripheral blood. Receptor source: a woman aged 55-70 years with COVID-19, enrolled during active disease. Both conserved end residues are part of each CDR3. A D gene is named only where the DNA matches it firmly. Not all rows give a size; the values are once, few, many and, for expanded clones, a class.

v_call	j_call	clone_size	cdr3_length	d_call	cdr3_aa	cdr3_nt
TRBV30	TRBJ1-6	once	13	NA	CAWSLRGDSPLHF	TGTGCCTGGAGTCTACGGGGGGATTCACCCCTCCACTTT
TRBV7-9	TRBJ2-2	NA	16	TRBD1	CASSVGTGLLAGELFF	TGTGCCAGCAGCGTGGGGACAGGGCTTCTCGCCGGGGAGCTGTTTTTT
TRBV4-1	TRBJ2-1	NA	13	NA	CASSQGQGSEQFF	TGCGCCAGCAGCCAAGGTCAGGGGAGTGAGCAGTTCTTC
TRBV11-2	TRBJ1-5	NA	16	TRBD1	CASSLGTGDSNQPQHF	TGTGCCAGCAGCTTAGGGACAGGTGATAGCAATCAGCCCCAGCATTTT
TRBV7-9	TRBJ1-1	NA	15	TRBD1	CASSARTGVDTEAFF	TGTGCCAGCAGCGCTCGGACAGGGGTCGACACTGAAGCTTTCTTT
TRBV7-2	TRBJ1-5	NA	15	NA	CASSLWGDSNQPQHF	TGTGCCAGCAGCTTATGGGGGGATAGCAATCAGCCCCAGCATTTT
TRBV4-3	TRBJ1-1	NA	12	NA	CASSRSGTEAFF	TGCGCCAGCAGCCGCAGCGGCACTGAAGCTTTCTTT
TRBV11-2	TRBJ1-2	NA	11	NA	CASSDSDRYTF	TGTGCCAGCAGCGACAGCGACCGCTACACCTTC
TRBV29-1	TRBJ1-1	NA	16	NA	CSVDSRGGNWNTEAFF	TGCAGCGTTGATTCTCGGGGGGGGAACTGGAACACTGAAGCTTTCTTT
TRBV7-2	TRBJ1-1	NA	13	NA	CASSATANTEAFF	TGTGCCAGCAGCGCGACAGCGAACACTGAAGCTTTCTTT
TRBV18	TRBJ2-1	NA	15	TRBD2	CASSPGASGSNEQFF	TGTGCCAGCTCACCGGGGGCTAGCGGGAGTAATGAGCAGTTCTTC
TRBV29-1	TRBJ1-1	few	13	NA	CSVGYRSNTEAFF	TGCAGCGTTGGTTACAGGTCGAACACTGAAGCTTTCTTT
TRBV27	TRBJ2-7	NA	14	NA	CASSAKTSTYEQYF	TGTGCCAGCAGTGCCAAAACAAGTACCTACGAGCAGTACTTC
TRBV12-3/TRBV12-4	TRBJ1-2	NA	13	NA	CASTLLVAGGYTF	TGTGCCAGCACCCTCTTAGTTGCGGGTGGCTACACCTTC
TRBV19	TRBJ1-1	NA	11	NA	CASADNLEAFF	TGTGCCAGTGCGGACAATCTTGAAGCTTTCTTT
TRBV6-5	TRBJ2-7	NA	13	NA	CASSRHKFGEQYF	TGTGCCAGCAGTAGACACAAGTTTGGGGAGCAGTACTTC